This entry lists 9 T cell receptor beta chains sequenced from one sample in a study of OX40 agonist ivuxolimab in advanced cancers. Assay: immunoSEQ multiplex PCR; the TCRdb copy retains only in-frame clones and omits some. The repertoire holds 100,000 to 120,000 clones, with 89% as singletons. This specimen consisted of CD4+ or CD8+ T cells sorted from blood, obtained in a trial of the OX40 agonist ivuxolimab. The receptors were sampled from an adult with an advanced solid tumor such as melanoma, head and neck, liver or kidney cancer.

The genes are TRBV19 and TRBJ2-6; D is unresolved. Germline lookup yields CDR1 LNHDA and CDR2 SQIVND (reference sequence). CDR3 length: 15 residues. The V and J ends lost 1 base and 0 bases respectively, with 4 bases between them. CDR3 sequence (DNA): TGTGCCAGTAGTATAGCTAACTCTGGGGCCAACGTCCTGACTTTC. Amino acid sequence: CASSIANSGANVLTF.

This clone was counted only a few times. The genes are TRBV19 and TRBJ2-1; TRBD1 matches at 8 bases. Trimming cost V 6 bases and J 9 bases; bases outside gene matches: 13. Germline CDR1 is LNHDA and CDR2 is SQIVND (reference sequence). The CDR3 has 15 amino acids. The DNA of the CDR3 is TGTGCCAGTAGGAGCCTCGGACAGGGTTCGAGTGAGCAGTTCTTC. This gives the protein CASRSLGQGSSEQFF.

This clone was counted between two and nine times. The CDR3 sequence: CASSIDRGREKLFF. The CDR3 DNA follows: TGTGCCAGTAGTATAGACAGGGGAAGAGAAAAACTGTTTTTT. The chain carries TRBV19 and TRBJ1-4, with D tentatively TRBD1 (6 bases). V was shortened by 0 bases and J by 8 bases, with 10 bases between the two germline ends. The germline V gene has CDR1 LNHDA and CDR2 SQIVND (reference sequence). CDR3 length equals 14 residues.

This chain connects TRBV6-1 to TRBJ2-1; TRBD2 agrees at 9 bases. The CDR3 sequence is 14 residues long. Per germline, CDR1 MNHNS and CDR2 SASEGT. Trimming removed 7 bases from V and 12 bases from J; junction bases left unmatched: 13. The CDR3, as DNA: TGTGCCAGCAACCCGACGGGACTAGCTTACGGGCAGTTCTTC. Encoded protein: CASNPTGLAYGQFF.

This chain uses TRBV14 with TRBJ1-1; 7 bases map to TRBD1. The length of the CDR3 is 16 residues. Losses at the gene ends were 4 bases for V and 0 bases for J; bases not matched to a gene: 8. In germline, CDR1 is SGHDN, CDR2 FVKESK. The CDR3 loop is CASSPSRGALNTEAFF. CDR3 coding DNA: TGTGCCAGCAGCCCAAGCAGGGGGGCATTGAACACTGAAGCTTTCTTT.

The chain joins TRBV7-2 to TRBJ2-2; 8 nucleotides line up with TRBD1. V dropped 5 bases and J dropped 3; count of bases not matched to a gene: 5. This CDR3 comprises 15 residues. Germline lookup yields CDR1 SGHTA and CDR2 FQGNSA. CDR3 in amino acids: CASSGGQGYTGELFF. The CDR3 nucleotides read TGTGCCAGCAGCGGCGGACAGGGCTACACCGGGGAGCTGTTTTTT.

The J gene is TRBJ2-2, the V gene TRBV25-1, with D perhaps matching TRBD1 (6 bases). This CDR3 has 14 residues. The germline CDR1 and CDR2 sequences are MGHDK and SYGVNS. V was shortened by 5 bases and J by 5 bases, with 12 bases between the two germline ends. As DNA, the CDR3 is TGTGCCAGCAGTCCTCGGACAGTAACCGGGGAGCTGTTTTTT. It codes for CASSPRTVTGELFF.

The V and J genes are TRBV6-5 and TRBJ1-2, with TRBD1 matching over 9 bases. The CDR3 covers 14 residues. Germline-derived CDR1 and CDR2 are MNHEY and SVGAGI. The trim removed 4 bases at V and 8 bases at J, leaving 8 bases unmatched. CDR3 bases: TGTGCCAGCAGTTCCGACAGGGGGACGGGAGGCTACACCTTC. It translates to CASSSDRGTGGYTF.

The genes are TRBV7-9 and TRBJ2-3, with a tentative D call TRBD1 (6 bases). This CDR3 region has 15 residues. V was trimmed by 3 bases and J by 2 bases, leaving 12 bases between them. The V gene's germline CDR1 is SEHNR and CDR2 FQNEAQ (reference sequence). CDR3 coding DNA: TGTGCCAGCAGCTTTGCGACAGGACCCACAGATACGCAGTATTTT. The encoded protein is CASSFATGPTDTQYF.